The rows below give T cell receptor beta chains drawn from one sample of a study of beta chain features in type 1 diabetes. The protocol was immunoSEQ multiplex PCR, while the TCRdb copy is restricted to in-frame clones and leaves out a portion. The sample includes 140,000 to 150,000 clones, under 60% seen only once; the top ten take 0.42%. Sequencing was done on a sample of Tregs from blood. The source is a man younger than 30 in good health. Each CDR3 is given with its conserved first and last residue. Each record gives: J gene, V gene, clone size, D gene, CDR3 DNA, CDR3 protein. A D gene is named only where the DNA matches it firmly. Some rows have no size entry. The others give once, few or many, or a class for an expanded clone.

>TRBJ1-2|TRBV2|NA|NA
TGTGCCAGCGCTCGGGGGGGCTATGGCTACACCTTC
CASARGGYGYTF
>TRBJ2-7|TRBV5-4|NA|TRBD2
TGTGCCAGCAGCCCTAGCGGGGGGAGCTACGAGCAGTACTTC
CASSPSGGSYEQYF
>TRBJ2-4|TRBV5-6|NA|NA
TGTGCCAGCAGCTTGGGTAGCGGCCGACGACTAGCCAAAAACATTCAGTACTTC
CASSLGSGRRLAKNIQYF
>TRBJ2-7|TRBV7-8|few|NA
TGTGCCAGCAGCTTGCCTACCTCCTACGAGCAGTACTTC
CASSLPTSYEQYF
>TRBJ2-2|TRBV28|NA|TRBD1
TGTGCCAGCAGACCCGGGACAGGGCCGGGGGAGCTGTTTTTT
CASRPGTGPGELFF
>TRBJ1-1|TRBV19|once|NA
TGTGCCAGTAGCGGGAGCACTGAAGCTTTCTTT
CASSGSTEAFF
>TRBJ2-7|TRBV7-9|NA|TRBD1
TGTGCCAGCAGCTTAGTATATGGGACAGGGTTCGAGCAGTACTTC
CASSLVYGTGFEQYF
>TRBJ2-4|TRBV18|few|NA
TGTGCCAGCTCACCCCGGGGGTCGACCATTCAGTACTTC
CASSPRGSTIQYF
>TRBJ2-1|TRBV9|NA|NA
TGTGCCAGCAGCGTGCCGGGATCAGCTCGCAATGAGCAGTTCTTC
CASSVPGSARNEQFF
>TRBJ1-5|TRBV27|few|TRBD1
TGTGCCAGCAGAGACAGGGGGAGCAATCAGCCCCAGCATTTT
CASRDRGSNQPQHF
>TRBJ1-6|TRBV29-1|NA|NA
TGCAGCGTTGCAGGCGGGTATAATTCACCCCTCCACTTT
CSVAGGYNSPLHF
>TRBJ1-5|TRBV2|NA|TRBD1
TGTGCCAGCAGTGTCACAGGGGGTGGGAATCAGCCCCAGCATTTT
CASSVTGGGNQPQHF
>TRBJ2-5|TRBV18|NA|TRBD2
TGTGCCAGCTCACCTCGTCGACTAGCGGGAGAGGTAGAGACCCAGTACTTC
CASSPRRLAGEVETQYF
>TRBJ2-7|TRBV28|NA|TRBD2
TGTGCCAGCAGTTCCGGGGGGACCTACGAGCAGTACTTC
CASSSGGTYEQYF
>TRBJ2-7|TRBV9|NA|TRBD1
TGTGCCAGCAGCATCGGGACAGAAGGCTACGAGCAGTACTTC
CASSIGTEGYEQYF
>TRBJ2-7|TRBV9|few|TRBD2
TGTGCCAGCAGTATAGCGGGGCGAACCTACGAGCAGTACTTC
CASSIAGRTYEQYF
>TRBJ1-5|TRBV18|NA|TRBD1
TGTGCCAGCTCACCACGACAGGGAAATCAGCCCCAGCATTTT
CASSPRQGNQPQHF
>TRBJ1-2|TRBV6-1|few|TRBD1
TGTGCCACCCTAACAGGGGACGCCTCCTTCTATGGCTACACCTTC
CATLTGDASFYGYTF
>TRBJ2-1|TRBV29-1|few|NA
TGCAGCGTTCGCCAGTACAATGAGCAGTTCTTC
CSVRQYNEQFF
>TRBJ2-5|TRBV10-3|few|TRBD2
TGTGCCATCAGGACTAGCGGCCAAGAGACCCAGTACTTC
CAIRTSGQETQYF
>TRBJ1-5|TRBV5-6|NA|NA
TGTGCCAGCAGCCCCTTCGTGGCGGGGGGGAATCAGCCCCAGCATTTT
CASSPFVAGGNQPQHF
>TRBJ1-2|TRBV7-8|NA|TRBD1
TGTGCCAGCAGCCCCAATCGGGACAGGGGGCGCGCATACTATGGCTACACCTTC
CASSPNRDRGRAYYGYTF
>TRBJ2-5|TRBV7-2|few|NA
TGTGCCAGCAGCCAAGTAGATGTTCAAGAGACCCAGTACTTC
CASSQVDVQETQYF
>TRBJ2-2|TRBV28|NA|TRBD1
TGTGCCAGCAGTTTGGGACAGGGGTTGTTTTTT
CASSLGQGLFF
>TRBJ1-5|TRBV28|few|NA
TGTGCCAGCAGTTTTCGGGGGGTGAGCAATCAGCCCCAGCATTTT
CASSFRGVSNQPQHF
>TRBJ1-4|TRBV6-5|NA|TRBD1
TGTGCCAGCAGTTTGACAGGGACCCTATCAGGGGAAAAACTGTTTTTT
CASSLTGTLSGEKLFF
>TRBJ1-6|TRBV18|once|NA
TGTGCCAGCTCACCCCCCATAAGAGGGAAGAATTCACCCCTCCACTTT
CASSPPIRGKNSPLHF
>TRBJ1-2|TRBV7-8|few|NA
TGTGCCAGCAGCTTAGAGTTAGGGGGCTATGGCTACACCTTC
CASSLELGGYGYTF
>TRBJ2-1|TRBV7-7|few|TRBD2
TGTGCTAGCAGCCCCGGACTAGCGGGAGGGAATGAGCAGTTCTTC
CASSPGLAGGNEQFF
>TRBJ2-3|TRBV6-6|NA|TRBD1
TGTGCCAGCAGTTACGTGACAGGGCCAAAGTTTACGCAGTATTTT
CASSYVTGPKFTQYF
>TRBJ2-1|TRBV27|few|NA
TGTGCCAGCAGTAGACTAGATGATGTCGATGAGCAGTTCTTC
CASSRLDDVDEQFF
>TRBJ2-1|TRBV2|NA|NA
TGTGCCAGCAGTGAATGGTCTAGCGCAGTCAATGAGCAGTTCTTC
CASSEWSSAVNEQFF
>TRBJ2-3|TRBV4-2|NA|TRBD1
TGTGCCAGCAGCCAAGAAAGGGGGCTAGATACACAGTATTTT
CASSQERGLDTQYF
>TRBJ1-1|TRBV4-3|few|NA
TGCGCCAGCAGCCGGTCTGGGCAATTCAACACTGAAGCTTTCTTT
CASSRSGQFNTEAFF
>TRBJ2-1|TRBV20-1|NA|NA
TGCAGTGCCCTTAGATATGAGCAGTTCTTC
CSALRYEQFF
>TRBJ1-5|TRBV19|NA|TRBD1
TGTGCCAGTAGTGTCGTGGACAGGAGGCAGCCCCAGCATTTT
CASSVVDRRQPQHF
>TRBJ2-7|TRBV4-2|NA|NA
TGTGCCAGCAGCCGGTCCCGGGAGTACGAGCAGTACTTC
CASSRSREYEQYF
>TRBJ2-3|TRBV27|once|NA
TGTGCCAGCAGTTTACGGAGGGTGTCCACAGATACGCAGTATTTT
CASSLRRVSTDTQYF
>TRBJ2-1|TRBV5-4|few|TRBD2
TGTGCCAGCAGACTACTTTCGGGAGGGCCCCATGAGCAGTTCTTC
CASRLLSGGPHEQFF
>TRBJ2-7|TRBV5-1|NA|NA
TGCGCCAGCAGCCCGAACGTACAAACACCCTACGAGCAGTACTTC
CASSPNVQTPYEQYF
>TRBJ1-1|TRBV5-1|NA|NA
TGCGCCAGCAGACCGGACAGAATGAACACTGAAGCTTTCTTT
CASRPDRMNTEAFF
>TRBJ2-2|TRBV10-3|few|TRBD2
TGTGCCATCAGTGAGTCGGGACTAGCGAACACCGGGGAGCTGTTTTTT
CAISESGLANTGELFF
>TRBJ2-1|TRBV18|NA|NA
TGTGCCAGCTCACCGCCTACTGGCAATGAGCAGTTCTTC
CASSPPTGNEQFF
>TRBJ1-2|TRBV4-2|NA|NA
TGTGCCAGCAGCCAAGATATCGCGAACTATGGCTACACCTTC
CASSQDIANYGYTF
>TRBJ2-3|TRBV10-3|NA|NA
TGTGCCATCGGACGAGTAGCGGTGATCACAGATACGCAGTATTTT
CAIGRVAVITDTQYF
>TRBJ2-3|TRBV5-1|few|NA
TGCGCCAGCAGCTTGGCGGGGACAGATACGCAGTATTTT
CASSLAGTDTQYF
>TRBJ2-5|TRBV7-2|NA|NA
TGTGCCAGCAGTCCCCTCCTGGAGACCCAGTACTTC
CASSPLLETQYF
>TRBJ2-2|TRBV19|NA|NA
TGTGCCAGTAGTATCCGGACTTACAACACCGGGGAGCTGTTTTTT
CASSIRTYNTGELFF
>TRBJ2-1|TRBV29-1|few|TRBD2
TGCAGCGCTGCCAGGACTAGCTACAATGAGCAGTTCTTC
CSAARTSYNEQFF
>TRBJ2-5|TRBV7-9|NA|TRBD1
TGTGCCAGCAGCCCCGACAGGGACGAGGCGTCCCAGTACTTC
CASSPDRDEASQYF
>TRBJ2-7|TRBV11-2|few|NA
TGTGCCAGCAGCTTAGTTTGGGGGCTAGGGGTCTCCGAGCAGTACTTC
CASSLVWGLGVSEQYF
>TRBJ2-7|TRBV7-2|few|TRBD1
TGTGCCAGCAGCAGAGGGACAGGGCCCTCCTACGAGCAGTACTTC
CASSRGTGPSYEQYF
>TRBJ2-2|TRBV16|NA|NA
TGTGCCAGCAGCCAATTGTTTTCTATCCACACCGGGGAGCTGTTTTTT
CASSQLFSIHTGELFF
>TRBJ1-6|TRBV5-1|NA|NA
TGCGCCAGCAGTCCGGGGGAGGCCTATAATTCACCCCTCCACTTT
CASSPGEAYNSPLHF
>TRBJ1-1|TRBV6-6|NA|NA
TGTGCCAGCAGTTACTCGACACAGAACACTGAAGCTTTCTTT
CASSYSTQNTEAFF
>TRBJ1-3|TRBV6-1|few|NA
TGTGCCAGCAGTCTAACAGGGACTGGAAACACCATATATTTT
CASSLTGTGNTIYF
>TRBJ1-1|TRBV4-2|once|TRBD1
TGTGCCAGCAGCACTTACAGGGGAAACTCAATGAACACTGAAGCTTTCTTT
CASSTYRGNSMNTEAFF
>TRBJ2-7|TRBV18|NA|NA
TGTGCCAGCTCACCACTGGCAGGGGGGTACGAGCAGTACTTC
CASSPLAGGYEQYF
>TRBJ1-5|TRBV30|NA|TRBD1
TGTGCCTGGAGGGGACAGCCAGAGGGGCCCCAGCATTTT
CAWRGQPEGPQHF
>TRBJ2-1|TRBV4-1|NA|TRBD2
TGCGCCAGCAGCCCCCTTTCCGGACTAGCGGGACTTAATTACAATGAGCAGTTCTTC
CASSPLSGLAGLNYNEQFF